Listed below are T cell receptor beta chains from one sample, sequenced in a study of T cell responses to AZD1222 COVID-19 vaccine. Data came from immunoSEQ multiplex PCR; TCRdb stores just in-frame clones and leaves some out. The data contain around 140,000 clones, 75% to 95% of them seen just once; the ten biggest clones take up approximately 2%. Material: peripheral blood, obtained 28 days after the second AZD1222 dose. These receptor sequences come from an adult who received the AZD1222 COVID-19 vaccine. CDR3s include the opening cysteine and the closing phenylalanine or tryptophan. The order of the fields is J gene, V gene, D gene, clone size, CDR3 protein, CDR3 DNA. The D gene is left open where the match is weak. For some rows the clone size is stated as once, few or many, or as a class when expanded; others skip it.

>TRBJ1-6|TRBV5-1|TRBD1|NA
CASSHNRGNNSPLHF
TGCGCCAGCAGCCATAACAGGGGTAATAATTCACCCCTCCACTTT
>TRBJ2-1|TRBV24-1|TRBD1|NA
CATSAAGGKVNEQFF
TGTGCCACCAGTGCGGCAGGGGGTAAGGTGAATGAGCAGTTCTTC
>TRBJ1-3|TRBV5-4|TRBD1|NA
CASSWGGDRSGNTIYF
TGTGCCAGCAGCTGGGGGGGGGACAGATCTGGAAACACCATATATTTT
>TRBJ1-1|TRBV11-2|NA|NA
CASSLEARLNTEAFF
TGTGCCAGCAGCTTAGAGGCCAGACTGAACACTGAAGCTTTCTTT
>TRBJ2-1|TRBV5-1|TRBD2|NA
CASSLTGTSGTTHEQFF
TGCGCCAGCAGCTTGACCGGGACTAGCGGGACAACACACGAGCAGTTCTTC
>TRBJ1-2|TRBV25-1|TRBD1|NA
CASSPGQGVRYGYTF
TGTGCCAGCAGTCCTGGACAGGGCGTTCGCTATGGCTACACCTTC
>TRBJ1-2|TRBV7-9|TRBD1|NA
CASSPGQDYGYTF
TGTGCCAGCAGCCCCGGACAGGACTATGGCTACACCTTC
>TRBJ1-2|TRBV30|NA|NA
CAWSVGGLVAESGYTF
TGTGCCTGGAGTGTAGGAGGACTAGTCGCTGAAAGTGGGTACACCTTC
>TRBJ1-1|TRBV10-3|TRBD1|NA
CATGGQGRVNTEAFF
TGTGCCACGGGAGGACAGGGAAGAGTGAACACTGAAGCTTTCTTT
>TRBJ2-7|TRBV3-1/TRBV3-2|NA|once
CASSPSAGTYYEQYF
TGTGCCAGCAGCCCCTCGGCCGGGACATACTACGAGCAGTACTTC
>TRBJ1-6|TRBV13|NA|NA
CASSIGGSHWTLHF
TGTGCCAGCAGCATTGGAGGCAGCCATTGGACCCTCCACTTT
>TRBJ1-1|TRBV7-9|NA|NA
CASSLGGETGNTEAFF
TGTGCCAGCAGCTTAGGAGGGGAAACAGGGAACACTGAAGCTTTCTTT
>TRBJ1-2|TRBV7-2|NA|NA
CASSLALDYGYTF
TGTGCCAGCAGCTTAGCGCTGGACTATGGCTACACCTTC
>TRBJ1-2|TRBV29-1|TRBD1|NA
CSALTGGPYGYTF
TGCAGCGCCCTGACAGGGGGTCCCTATGGCTACACCTTC
>TRBJ2-3|TRBV6-5|NA|once
CASRSIGQSTDTQYF
TGTGCCAGCAGGAGCATAGGACAGAGCACAGATACGCAGTATTTT
>TRBJ1-5|TRBV7-2|TRBD1|NA
CASSLTSTGGNQPQHF
TGTGCCAGCAGCCTTACTTCGACAGGGGGGAATCAGCCCCAGCATTTT
>TRBJ1-5|TRBV30|TRBD1|NA
CAWSAPGGKEQPQHF
TGTGCCTGGAGTGCGCCAGGGGGCAAGGAACAGCCCCAGCATTTT
>TRBJ1-6|TRBV6-6|NA|NA
CASTQNNSPLHF
TGTGCCAGCACGCAGAATAATTCACCCCTCCACTTT
>TRBJ1-2|TRBV30|NA|NA
CAWSVLLSYGYTF
TGTGCCTGGAGTGTACTTCTCAGCTATGGCTACACCTTC
>TRBJ1-6|TRBV4-1|TRBD1|NA
CASSPTFRDRVDSPLHF
TGCGCCAGCAGCCCTACCTTCCGGGACAGGGTTGATTCACCCCTCCACTTT
>TRBJ1-2|TRBV7-9|TRBD1|few
CASSLAGTGGYGYTF
TGTGCCAGCAGCTTAGCCGGGACAGGCGGCTATGGCTACACCTTC
>TRBJ2-2|TRBV11-2|TRBD2|once
CASSLDQLAASLFF
TGTGCCAGCAGCTTAGATCAGCTAGCGGCGTCGCTGTTTTTT
>TRBJ2-1|TRBV11-3|NA|few
CASSLSGGSDEQFF
TGTGCCAGCAGCTTATCGGGCGGCTCCGATGAGCAGTTCTTC
>TRBJ2-5|TRBV5-5|TRBD2|NA
CASSLVTSGGLRVETQYF
TGTGCCAGCAGCTTGGTAACTAGCGGGGGACTCCGAGTAGAGACCCAGTACTTC
>TRBJ2-1|TRBV5-6|TRBD2|NA
CASSLGLAGYNEQFF
TGTGCCAGCAGCTTGGGACTAGCGGGGTACAATGAGCAGTTCTTC
>TRBJ2-3|TRBV27|NA|once
CASSLTSGVSTDTQYF
TGTGCCAGCAGTTTAACAAGCGGCGTTAGCACAGATACGCAGTATTTT
>TRBJ1-1|TRBV19|NA|NA
CASSIDRDTEAFF
TGTGCCAGTAGTATAGACAGGGACACTGAAGCTTTCTTT
>TRBJ2-7|TRBV18|NA|NA
CASSPREGPLGEQYF
TGTGCCAGCTCACCACGAGAGGGACCTCTTGGGGAGCAGTACTTC
>TRBJ1-1|TRBV7-3|TRBD1|few
CASSPQGGGTEAFF
TGTGCCAGCAGCCCACAGGGGGGAGGCACTGAAGCTTTCTTT
>TRBJ2-2|TRBV27|NA|NA
CASTTYGTLGIGELFF
TGTGCCAGCACCACCTACGGGACGCTGGGGATCGGGGAGCTGTTTTTT
>TRBJ1-1|TRBV2|NA|NA
CASRETGLNTEAFF
TGTGCCAGCAGGGAGACAGGCTTGAACACTGAAGCTTTCTTT
>TRBJ2-4|TRBV6-5|TRBD1|once
CASSYSNRGQNIQYF
TGTGCCAGCAGTTACTCTAACAGGGGACAAAACATTCAGTACTTC
>TRBJ2-5|TRBV18|NA|NA
CASSPYQETQYF
TGTGCCAGCTCACCTTACCAAGAGACCCAGTACTTC
>TRBJ1-2|TRBV30|TRBD1|NA
CAWSVRDRGVGYTF
TGTGCCTGGAGTGTACGGGACAGGGGGGTCGGCTACACCTTC
>TRBJ1-4|TRBV18|TRBD1|NA
CASSPRTGFNEKLFF
TGTGCCAGCTCACCCCGGACAGGGTTTAATGAAAAACTGTTTTTT
>TRBJ1-1|TRBV18|NA|NA
CASSPGVSRANTEAFF
TGTGCCAGCTCACCTGGCGTGAGCAGGGCGAACACTGAAGCTTTCTTT
>TRBJ2-5|TRBV5-3|TRBD2|NA
CARSLASGRGRGTQYF
TGTGCCAGAAGCTTGGCCAGCGGGAGGGGAAGAGGGACCCAGTACTTC
>TRBJ2-7|TRBV9|TRBD2|NA
CASSAFGTSGSYEQYF
TGTGCCAGCAGCGCCTTCGGGACTAGCGGCTCCTACGAGCAGTACTTC
>TRBJ2-1|TRBV5-1|NA|NA
CASSWDRSSYNEQFF
TGCGCCAGCAGCTGGGACCGGAGCTCCTACAATGAGCAGTTCTTC
>TRBJ2-5|TRBV6-6|NA|NA
CASSSGLRETQYF
TGTGCCAGCAGCAGCGGGCTCCGGGAGACCCAGTACTTC
>TRBJ1-3|TRBV19|NA|NA
CASSVQGSGNTIYF
TGTGCCAGTAGCGTCCAGGGGTCTGGAAACACCATATATTTT
>TRBJ1-1|TRBV6-5|NA|NA
CASTRTVVNTEAFF
TGTGCCAGCACCCGGACAGTCGTGAACACTGAAGCTTTCTTT
>TRBJ1-1|TRBV12-3/TRBV12-4|NA|NA
CASSLHMNTEAFF
TGTGCCAGCAGTTTACACATGAACACTGAAGCTTTCTTT
>TRBJ2-6|TRBV5-4|NA|NA
CASSSQGSGANVLTF
TGTGCCAGCAGCTCACAGGGTAGTGGGGCCAACGTCCTGACTTTC
>TRBJ2-3|TRBV5-1|NA|NA
CASSLGSDADTQYF
TGCGCCAGCAGCTTGGGTAGCGACGCAGATACGCAGTATTTT
>TRBJ2-1|TRBV9|TRBD2|NA
CASTEGGRNGNEQFF
TGTGCCAGCACCGAGGGCGGGAGGAATGGCAATGAGCAGTTCTTC
>TRBJ2-3|TRBV20-1|NA|NA
CSARGKDTQYF
TGCAGTGCTAGAGGTAAAGATACGCAGTATTTT
>TRBJ1-4|TRBV7-2|TRBD1|NA
CASSLGLGQVNHNEKLFF
TGTGCCAGCAGCTTAGGATTGGGACAGGTCAACCATAATGAAAAACTGTTTTTT
>TRBJ1-5|TRBV6-2/TRBV6-3|NA|NA
CASSYFNQPQHF
TGTGCCAGCAGTTACTTTAATCAGCCCCAGCATTTT